This entry lists 27 T cell receptor beta chains sequenced from one sample in a study of cytomegalovirus exposure and HLA in healthy donors (dated 2017 in TCRdb). Library preparation used the immunoSEQ multiplex PCR assay. TCRdb holds this immuneACCESS table with in-frame rearrangements only. Some clones are missing; in checked studies, unresolved V genes explain under half, and the rest has no known cause. The sample table records about 250,000 clones; 87% of these occur just once. Jointly, the top ten make up about 11% of the sample. Sample: PBMCs. These receptors originate from a young man in good health and CMV-seropositive.

The V and J genes are TRBV11-3 and TRBJ2-2; unclear D gene. In germline, CDR1 is SGHNT, CDR2 YENEEA. The CDR3 consists of 15 residues. V was trimmed by 5 bases and J by 5 bases, leaving 15 bases between them. This CDR3 is CASSPDGSWTGELFF. CDR3 DNA sequence: TGTGCCAGCAGCCCGGATGGGTCGTGGACCGGGGAGCTGTTTTTT.

This clone came up a few times. This sequence joins TRBV2 and TRBJ1-2; tentative D call: TRBD1 (6 bases). Germline V lookup: CDR1 SNHLY, CDR2 FYNNEI. Trimming took off 6 bases at V and 6 bases at J, with 17 bases between the two ends. CDR3 length equals 14 residues. The CDR3, as DNA: TGTGCCAGCAGGCCTAACAGGGAGAAACATGGCTACACCTTC. It specifies CASRPNREKHGYTF.

The rearrangement joins TRBV29-1 to TRBJ2-7; D gene ambiguous. V lost 7 bases to trimming and J lost 3 bases, with 7 bases between them. CDR3 length equals 10 residues. The V gene's germline CDR1 is SQVTM and CDR2 ANQGSEA. This CDR3 reads CSAVDYEQYF. DNA of the CDR3: TGCAGCGCTGTCGACTACGAGCAGTACTTC.

The chain has TRBV4-1 and TRBJ2-1, with 11 bases that match TRBD2. Looked up from germline, CDR1 is MGHRA and CDR2 is YSYEKL. This CDR3 has 15 residues. The trim removed 0 bases at V and 9 bases at J, leaving 4 bases unmatched. DNA for the CDR3: TGCGCCAGCAGCCAAGATCCCCTAGCGGGAGGTGAGCAGTTCTTC. Protein sequence: CASSQDPLAGGEQFF.

The gene calls are TRBV2 and TRBJ1-1, with D unclear. Germline V gene data show CDR1 as SNHLY and CDR2 as FYNNEI. This CDR3 is built from 13 residues. The V end was cut by 5 bases, the J end by 0 bases, with 7 bases between. The CDR3 sequence is CASSRGLNTEAFF. The CDR3 nucleotides are TGTGCCAGCAGTCGGGGTCTGAACACTGAAGCTTTCTTT.

The chain joins TRBV5-4 to TRBJ1-4, with D possibly TRBD1 on 5 matching bases. The CDR3 spans 16 residues. Germline CDR1 reads SGHNT; CDR2 reads YYREEE (reference sequence). V lost 1 base, J lost 7 bases, and 17 bases lay in between. This CDR3 reads CASSLKGVGVAEKLFF. CDR3 nucleotides: TGTGCCAGCAGCTTGAAAGGGGTGGGGGTAGCTGAAAAACTGTTTTTT.

The genes are TRBV7-2 and TRBJ2-7; 7 bases align to TRBD2. After removal of 6 bases from V and 1 base from J, the junction contained 9 bases not matched to a gene. This CDR3 spans 15 amino acids. Germline V lookup: CDR1 SGHTA, CDR2 FQGNSA. CDR3 nucleotide sequence: TGTGCCAGCAGTTCGCAACTAGCGCCTTCCTACGAGCAGTACTTC. Residues: CASSSQLAPSYEQYF.

The chain joins TRBV6-1 to TRBJ2-7; 10 bases are a match to TRBD1. The germline V gene has CDR1 MNHNS and CDR2 SASEGT. The CDR3 extends over 13 amino acids. Trimming removed 9 bases from V and 4 bases from J; junction bases left unmatched: 6. In DNA form, the CDR3 reads TGTGCCAGTTTCCGGGACAGGGGATACGAGCAGTACTTC. Its protein product is CASFRDRGYEQYF.

A few counts support this clone. The V gene is TRBV18, the J gene TRBJ2-1, with 11 bases that match TRBD2. Germline CDR1 KGHSH, CDR2 LQKENI. CDR3 size: 14 residues. J gave up 4 bases and V 5 bases, and 1 base lay outside the gene matches. The CDR3: CASSGTSGYNEQFF. The CDR3, as DNA: TGTGCCAGCTCAGGGACTAGCGGTTACAATGAGCAGTTCTTC.

This chain links TRBV15 with TRBJ2-7, with TRBD2 identical over 7 bases. This CDR3 has 14 amino acids. Germline V lookup: CDR1 LNHNV, CDR2 YYDKDF (reference sequence). The V segment lost 0 bases and the J segment 3 bases; nucleotides outside the gene matches: 2. CDR3 nucleotide sequence: TGTGCCACCAGCAGAGAAGCGGGACTCTACGAGCAGTACTTC. Amino acid sequence: CATSREAGLYEQYF. The variable domain in full, with the rest retrieved from reference TRBV15 and TRBJ2-7, is DAMVIQNPRYQVTQFGKPVTLSCSQTLNHNVMYWYQQKSSQAPKLLFHYYDKDFNNEADTPDNFQSRRPNTSFCFLDIRSPGLGDTAMYLCATSREAGLYEQYFGPGTRLTVT.

V gene TRBV2 combines with J gene TRBJ2-2, with a weak D call TRBD1 (5 bases). V was cut by 5 bases and J by 6 bases, with 13 bases left in between. Looked up from germline, CDR1 is SNHLY and CDR2 is FYNNEI. The CDR3 is 14 amino acids. The CDR3 region has the DNA TGTGCCAGCAGTTTACGCCAGGGCCCCGGGGAGCTGTTTTTT. Protein: CASSLRQGPGELFF.

The gene calls are TRBV7-7 and TRBJ2-2, with 14 nucleotides matching TRBD2. This CDR3 region has 18 residues. Germline assignment: CDR1 SSHAT and CDR2 FNYEAQ (reference sequence). V was pared by 5 bases and J by 5 bases, with 10 bases of the junction left unmatched. The CDR3 protein is CASSPFRTSGRRTGELFF. The DNA of the CDR3 is TGTGCCAGCAGCCCCTTCCGGACTAGCGGGAGGAGGACCGGGGAGCTGTTTTTT.

The chain couples TRBV10-1 to TRBJ2-7; D is undetermined. This CDR3 contains 11 residues. Germline CDR1 is WNHNN and CDR2 is SYGVQD (reference sequence). Between the trimmed V and J ends, which lost 2 bases and 3 bases, there was a span of 2 bases. CDR3 sequence (DNA): TGCGCCAGCAGTGAGGACTACGAGCAGTACTTC. This translates into CASSEDYEQYF.

CDR3 in DNA: TGTGCCAGCAGCTTCGCAATAGCTGGGGCCAACGTCCTGACTTTC. It specifies CASSFAIAGANVLTF. The chain recombines TRBV11-2 with TRBJ2-6; D gene uncertain. V was shortened by 3 bases and J by 2 bases, with 8 bases between the two germline ends. The CDR3 covers 15 residues. From germline, CDR1 is SGHAT and CDR2 FQNNGV.

The CDR3 coding sequence is TGTGCCAGCAGCGCCGCCGGGACAGAGAGCACAGATACGCAGTATTTT. It translates to CASSAAGTESTDTQYF. The chain has TRBV7-2 and TRBJ2-3; 7 positions match TRBD1. This CDR3 is 16 amino acids long. J lost 0 bases, V lost 5 bases, and 8 bases had no gene match. Germline CDR1 is SGHTA and CDR2 is FQGNSA.

The CDR3 DNA reads TGTGCCATCAGTGAGTCGAACAGCTATGGCTACACCTTC. The encoded protein is CAISESNSYGYTF. V is TRBV10-3 and J is TRBJ1-2; the D is unclear. V was trimmed by 0 bases and J by 4 bases, leaving 6 bases between them. This CDR3 spans 13 amino acids. Germline loops: CDR1 ENHRY, CDR2 SYGVKD.

V gene TRBV27 combines with J gene TRBJ2-3; TRBD2 matches 7 bases. This CDR3 contains 16 residues. J was trimmed by 4 bases and V by 4 bases; bases with no gene match: 11. Germline values: CDR1 MNHEY, CDR2 SMNVEV (reference sequence). Here the CDR3 DNA reads TGTGCCAGCAGTTCATGGTCTGCGCGGGAGTCAGATACGCAGTATTTT. Translation: CASSSWSARESDTQYF.

This clone was counted a single time. The gene calls are TRBV27 and TRBJ2-5; the match to TRBD1 covers 10 bases. The germline V gene encodes CDR1 MNHEY and CDR2 SMNVEV (reference sequence). This CDR3 has 14 amino acids. V gave up 5 bases and J gave up 4 bases; unmatched junction bases: 4. CDR3 protein: CASSARTGGETQYF. Written as DNA, the CDR3 is TGTGCCAGCAGTGCGCGGACAGGGGGAGAGACCCAGTACTTC.

J is TRBJ1-5 and V is TRBV6-6; TRBD1 agrees at 7 bases. Germline CDR1 is MNHNY and CDR2 is SVGAGI (reference sequence). CDR3 length equals 15 residues. J lost 0 bases, V lost 5 bases, and 4 bases had no gene match. The CDR3 DNA reads TGTGCCAGCAGTCGGACAGGATTTAGCAATCAGCCCCAGCATTTT. As protein: CASSRTGFSNQPQHF.

This clone was observed once. The V gene is TRBV5-1, the J gene TRBJ2-2; D is undetermined. Between the trimmed V and J ends, which lost 1 base and 3 bases, there was a span of 13 bases. Germline-derived CDR1 and CDR2 are SGHRS and YFSETQ. The CDR3 covers 16 residues. CDR3 in amino acids: CASSLSGGGYTGELFF. CDR3 DNA sequence: TGCGCCAGCAGCTTGAGTGGTGGCGGATACACCGGGGAGCTGTTTTTT.

The chain is built from TRBV4-1 and TRBJ2-3; D assignment may be TRBD1 or TRBD2 (6 bases each). CDR3 length: 15 residues. The V end was cut by 1 base, the J end by 5 bases, with 13 bases between. Germline CDR1 MGHRA, CDR2 YSYEKL. For the CDR3, the DNA is TGCGCCAGCAGCCAAGTACCGGGGGCAGGAGATACGCAGTATTTT. Translation gives CASSQVPGAGDTQYF.

The chain has TRBV2 and TRBJ1-1; unclear D gene. Germline lookup yields CDR1 SNHLY and CDR2 FYNNEI. Deletions cut 8 bases from V and 2 bases from J, with 9 bases between. This CDR3 contains 12 residues. CDR3 DNA sequence: TGTGCCAGCTCCAGTATAAACACTGAAGCTTTCTTT. This sequence encodes CASSSINTEAFF.

This clone was observed a handful of times. The CDR3 is CASSILSGRGPKNIQYF. The DNA of the CDR3 is TGTGCCAGCAGCATACTTAGCGGGAGAGGCCCCAAAAACATTCAGTACTTC. V gene TRBV5-5 combines with J gene TRBJ2-4; TRBD2 matches at 9 bases. Unmatched junction bases numbered 10, after V lost 4 bases and J lost 2 bases. The CDR3 loop spans 17 amino acids. Germline V lookup: CDR1 SGHKS, CDR2 YYEKEE (reference sequence).

The chain carries TRBV29-1 and TRBJ1-1; TRBD1 matches 9 bases. CDR3 length equals 13 residues. In germline, CDR1 is SQVTM, CDR2 ANQGSEA. V shed 7 bases and J 5 bases; nucleotides not matched to a gene: 8. As DNA, the CDR3 is TGCAGCGCCTTCGGGACAGGGAGAACTGAAGCTTTCTTT. Residues: CSAFGTGRTEAFF.

V gene TRBV4-3 combines with J gene TRBJ2-1, with TRBD2 matching over 7 bases. V gave up 0 bases and J gave up 9 bases; unmatched junction bases: 11. Germline CDR1 is LGHNA and CDR2 is YSLEER. CDR3 length equals 16 residues. CDR3 region: CASSQDGGSGIGEQFF. The CDR3 DNA sequence: TGCGCCAGCAGCCAAGATGGCGGGAGTGGTATAGGTGAGCAGTTCTTC.

The chain employs TRBV7-9 and TRBJ2-3; D call uncertain. The V and J ends lost 4 bases and 6 bases respectively, with 8 bases between them. The CDR3 runs 12 residues. The germline gives CDR1 SEHNR, CDR2 FQNEAQ (reference sequence). CDR3 coding DNA: TGTGCCAGCAGCTCTCCTTATGATACGCAGTATTTT. Its protein is CASSSPYDTQYF.

The rearrangement links TRBV10-1 to TRBJ1-2, with a weak D call TRBD1 (5 bases). The CDR3 loop spans 13 amino acids. CDR1 is WNHNN, CDR2 SYGVQD, per germline (reference sequence). V shed 3 bases and J shed 6 bases, with 11 bases lying between them. The CDR3 DNA reads as TGCGCCAGCAGTGACAGGGCGGTAAATGGCTACACCTTC. Amino acids: CASSDRAVNGYTF.